Following are 25 T cell receptor beta chains from one sample sequenced in a study of shared clonotypes between healthy human individuals. Repertoires were generated with immunoSEQ multiplex PCR, while TCRdb's copy carries only in-frame clones and drops some. The sample consists of about 2.3 million clones, just under 95% of them appearing once. The sequencing input was naive CD4+ T cells from PBMCs. Subset noted: CD45RA+ positively selected. All receptors derive from a man between 18 and 29 years old in good health. Some clones in this sample may be carry-over from other donors' samples.

About this clone: The same CDR3 also results from other DNA sequences found in this sample. The J gene is TRBJ1-3, the V gene TRBV18; D remains ambiguous. The CDR3 length is 14 residues. The germline V gene encodes CDR1 KGHSH and CDR2 LQKENI. V shed 3 bases and J shed 0 bases, with 6 bases lying between them. The CDR3 sequence: CASSPEGSGNTIYF. The CDR3 nucleotides are TGTGCCAGCTCACCGGAGGGCTCTGGAAACACCATATATTTT.

This clone was counted only a few times. This same CDR3 is encoded by further DNA sequences in the sample. V usage is TRBV28 and J usage is TRBJ2-7; D not certain. The CDR3 is made up of 13 amino acids. Between the trimmed V and J ends, which lost 3 bases and 2 bases, there was a span of 8 bases. Looked up from germline, CDR1 is MDHEN and CDR2 is SYDVKM. The CDR3 region is CASSLGRTYEQYF. For the CDR3, the DNA is TGTGCCAGCAGTTTGGGCAGGACCTACGAGCAGTACTTC.

The J gene is TRBJ1-6, the V gene TRBV4-1; a possible D gene is TRBD1 (6 bases). This CDR3 spans 21 amino acids. Between the trimmed V and J ends, which lost 1 base and 0 bases, there was a span of 22 bases. CDR1 and CDR2 (germline): MGHRA, YSYEKL. Here the CDR3 DNA reads TGCGCCAGCAGCCAAGCCCGGGACATTGGAATTGGGAGCTCCTATAATTCACCCCTCCACTTT. It translates to CASSQARDIGIGSSYNSPLHF.

The CDR3 protein is CASSPLFRGIYEQYF. The DNA of the CDR3 is TGTGCCAGCAGCCCTCTCTTCCGGGGCATCTACGAGCAGTACTTC. V is TRBV7-2 and J is TRBJ2-7; D might be TRBD1 or TRBD2, each matching 5 bases. From germline, CDR1 is SGHTA and CDR2 FQGNSA. The V end was cut by 5 bases, the J end by 3 bases, with 17 bases between. There are 15 residues in the CDR3. Based on the CDR3 plus reference TRBV7-2 and TRBJ2-7, the full variable domain is GAGVSQSPSNKVTEKGKDVELRCDPISGHTALYWYRQSLGQGLEFLIYFQGNSAPDKSGLPSDRFSAERTGGSVSTLTIQRTQQEDSAVYLCASSPLFRGIYEQYFGPGTRLTVT.

This clone was seen a single time. The rearrangement joins TRBV19 to TRBJ1-2, with 9 bases fitting TRBD1. V dropped 6 bases and J dropped 8; count of bases not matched to a gene: 7. This CDR3 spans 13 amino acids. From germline, CDR1 is LNHDA and CDR2 SQIVND (reference sequence). The CDR3 loop reads CASRPGTGYGYTF. The CDR3 bases are TGTGCCAGTAGGCCCGGGACAGGGTACGGCTACACCTTC. The whole variable domain, filled in from reference TRBV19 and TRBJ1-2, reads DGGITQSPKYLFRKEGQNVTLSCEQNLNHDAMYWYRQDPGQGLRLIYYSQIVNDFQKGDIAEGYSVSREKKESFPLTVTSAQKNPTAFYLCASRPGTGYGYTFGSGTRLTVV.

The J gene is TRBJ2-1, the V gene TRBV7-2, with D perhaps matching TRBD2 (6 bases). V lost 5 bases and J lost 8, with 19 bases in between. Germline CDR1 and CDR2: SGHTA and FQGNSA. This CDR3 is built from 15 residues. The CDR3 DNA reads as TGTGCCAGCAGCCCGGCGAGCGGGTTGGTCTATGAGCAGTTCTTC. Amino acid sequence: CASSPASGLVYEQFF.

This clone was seen only once. The V call is TRBV7-2, the J call TRBJ2-3; D gene ambiguous. This CDR3 region has 12 residues. The V end was cut by 6 bases, the J end by 2 bases, with 6 bases between. Germline loops: CDR1 SGHTA, CDR2 FQGNSA. DNA of the CDR3: TGTGCCAGCAGTCGACCCACAGATACGCAGTATTTT. It translates to CASSRPTDTQYF.

This clone was counted a single time. The chain recombines TRBV5-1 with TRBJ1-4; D gene ambiguous. Trimming removed 3 bases at V and 3 bases at J, with 9 bases between. The V gene's germline CDR1 is SGHRS and CDR2 YFSETQ. This CDR3 has 14 residues. In DNA, the CDR3 is TGCGCCAGCAGCTATGGTGGGTCTAATGAAAAACTGTTTTTT. It translates to CASSYGGSNEKLFF. Supplemented by reference TRBV5-1 and TRBJ1-4, the full variable domain reads KAGVTQTPRYLIKTRGQQVTLSCSPISGHRSVSWYQQTPGQGLQFLFEYFSETQRNKGNFPGRFSGRQFSNSRSEMNVSTLELGDSALYLCASSYGGSNEKLFFGSGTQLSVL.

CDR3 amino acids: CSVHREDYGYTF. The CDR3 DNA reads as TGCAGCGTACACAGGGAGGACTATGGCTACACCTTC. The chain carries TRBV29-1 and TRBJ1-2; a weak D match, TRBD1 (6 bases). V gave up 6 bases and J gave up 3 bases, with 11 bases separating them. Germline V gene sequence: CDR1 SQVTM, CDR2 ANQGSEA. The CDR3 loop spans 12 amino acids.

V is TRBV7-9 and J is TRBJ2-5, with D possibly being TRBD1 (5 bases). Trimming pared 1 base from V and 4 bases from J, leaving 13 bases between. The CDR3 runs 15 residues. CDR1 is SEHNR and CDR2 is FQNEAQ in the germline V gene (reference sequence). CDR3 sequence: CASSLDRFGRETQYF. CDR3 DNA sequence: TGTGCCAGCAGCTTAGACAGGTTTGGAAGAGAGACCCAGTACTTC.

The rearrangement uses TRBV6-1 and TRBJ1-2; possible D gene TRBD1, 5 bases. CDR3 length equals 13 residues. The germline gives CDR1 MNHNS, CDR2 SASEGT. Trimming removed 6 bases from V and 6 bases from J, with 14 bases in between. The CDR3 loop reads CASSPRGDHGYTF. The CDR3 coding sequence is TGTGCCAGCAGCCCCCGGGGGGACCATGGCTACACCTTC.

Details on this clone: The same CDR3 can be traced to other DNA sequences in this sample. The chain uses TRBV9 and TRBJ2-5; D uncertain. CDR1 and CDR2 (germline): SGDLS, YYNGEE. The CDR3 totals 12 residues. V was trimmed by 0 bases and J by 2 bases, leaving 2 bases between them. CDR3 in amino acids: CASSVEQETQYF. CDR3 nucleotide sequence: TGTGCCAGCAGCGTAGAGCAAGAGACCCAGTACTTC.

This chain uses TRBV5-1 with TRBJ2-1; 9 nucleotides line up with TRBD2. With V trimmed by 2 bases and J by 6 bases, 24 bases remained unmatched. CDR3 length: 21 amino acids. Germline-derived CDR1 and CDR2 are SGHRS and YFSETQ. The CDR3 loop reads CASSFRSTSGKSRFGGNEQFF. In DNA form, the CDR3 reads TGCGCCAGCAGCTTCAGGTCGACTAGCGGCAAGAGCCGGTTTGGGGGCAATGAGCAGTTCTTC.

The chain recombines TRBV2 with TRBJ2-7, with 7 positions matching TRBD1. The CDR3 sequence is 14 residues long. Germline CDR1 SNHLY, CDR2 FYNNEI. V gave up 3 bases and J gave up 4 bases; unmatched junction bases: 6. The CDR3 region is CASSDKQGSYEQYF. The CDR3 DNA follows: TGTGCCAGCAGTGATAAACAGGGGTCGTACGAGCAGTACTTC. The complete variable domain, with remaining parts taken from reference TRBV2 and TRBJ2-7, reads EPEVTQTPSHQVTQMGQEVILRCVPISNHLYFYWYRQILGQKVEFLVSFYNNEISEKSEIFDDQFSVERPDGSNFTLKIRSTKLEDSAMYFCASSDKQGSYEQYFGPGTRLTVT.

The V call is TRBV28, the J call TRBJ2-4, with D possibly being TRBD1 (5 bases). Trimming left V 6 bases short and J 0 bases short, with 18 bases between. Germline lookup yields CDR1 MDHEN and CDR2 SYDVKM. This CDR3 has 17 residues. CDR3 DNA sequence: TGTGCCAGCAGGGCAGGGTTCTTGAGTGGAGCCAAAAACATTCAGTACTTC. The encoded protein is CASRAGFLSGAKNIQYF.

CDR3 DNA: TGTGCCAGCAGCGGAGGGTTCTATGGCTACACCTTC. Translating it yields CASSGGFYGYTF. V and J are TRBV9 and TRBJ1-2; D gene ambiguous. Germline V lookup: CDR1 SGDLS, CDR2 YYNGEE. V was cut by 3 bases and J by 4 bases, with 7 bases left in between. This CDR3 is built from 12 residues.

Written as DNA, the CDR3 is TGTGCCAGCAGCTTGGCCGGAGGGCGCTCTGGAAACACCATATATTTT. Protein sequence: CASSLAGGRSGNTIYF. The chain carries TRBV5-4 and TRBJ1-3; D is undetermined. CDR3 length: 16 residues. The V gene's germline CDR1 is SGHNT and CDR2 YYREEE (reference sequence). The V and J ends lost 0 bases and 0 bases respectively, with 10 bases between them.

The V and J genes are TRBV10-3 and TRBJ1-1; perhaps TRBD1 as D (5 bases). Germline V gene sequence: CDR1 ENHRY, CDR2 SYGVKD. Trimming left V 2 bases short and J 11 bases short, with 12 bases between. CDR3 length: 12 residues. The CDR3 loop reads CAISETQGRAFF. In DNA form, the CDR3 reads TGTGCCATCAGTGAGACTCAGGGTAGGGCTTTCTTT.

The rearrangement links TRBV28 to TRBJ2-1, with TRBD2 matching 13 bases. Germline V lookup: CDR1 MDHEN, CDR2 SYDVKM. This CDR3 is 18 amino acids long. Germline trimming cut 5 bases from V and 7 bases from J; bases unmatched to any gene: 14. The CDR3 sequence: CASSPLPGTSGTWNEQFF. The CDR3 region has the DNA TGTGCCAGCAGTCCCCTCCCCGGGACTAGCGGGACTTGGAATGAGCAGTTCTTC.

This chain links TRBV28 with TRBJ2-7, with D possibly being TRBD1 (6 bases). Trimming removed 5 bases from V and 3 bases from J, with 20 bases in between. CDR3 length: 16 amino acids. Germline V gene lookup returns CDR1 MDHEN and CDR2 SYDVKM. CDR3 region: CASSPSWGPVVYEQYF. CDR3 coding DNA: TGTGCCAGCAGTCCCTCCTGGGGGCCTGTTGTCTACGAGCAGTACTTC.

The gene calls are TRBV15 and TRBJ2-1, with a tentative D call TRBD2 (6 bases). The CDR3 is 15 amino acids. The V gene's germline CDR1 is LNHNV and CDR2 YYDKDF (reference sequence). V dropped 2 bases and J dropped 0 bases, with 8 bases sitting between them. CDR3 loop: CATSRRESSYNEQFF. The CDR3, as DNA: TGTGCCACCAGCAGACGGGAGAGCTCCTACAATGAGCAGTTCTTC.

As regards this clone: Other DNA sequences in the sample encode the same CDR3. This chain joins TRBV30 and TRBJ2-3; D unclear. The CDR3 is made up of 11 amino acids. The germline gives CDR1 GTSNPN, CDR2 SVGIG (reference sequence). The germline V and J ends were trimmed by 3 bases and 1 base, with 2 bases remaining between them. CDR3 sequence (DNA): TGTGCCTGGAGAGGCACAGATACGCAGTATTTT. Amino acids: CAWRGTDTQYF.

The J gene is TRBJ2-3, the V gene TRBV5-4, with D perhaps TRBD2 (5 bases). Germline CDR1 reads SGHNT; CDR2 reads YYREEE (reference sequence). The CDR3 sequence is 15 residues long. The V end lost 1 base, the J end lost 4 bases, and 13 bases lay between the germline ends. The CDR3 loop reads CASSLLGMRADTQYF. In DNA form, the CDR3 reads TGTGCCAGCAGCTTGCTCGGGATGAGGGCAGATACGCAGTATTTT.

The J gene is TRBJ2-1, the V gene TRBV2; D is possibly TRBD2 (5 bases). Germline CDR1 SNHLY, CDR2 FYNNEI. The CDR3 sequence is 14 residues long. V was clipped by 7 bases and J by 3 bases, with 13 bases between them. The CDR3 protein is CASTEAGLYNEQFF. The CDR3 nucleotides read TGTGCCAGCACAGAGGCGGGCCTCTACAATGAGCAGTTCTTC.

The chain links TRBV5-1 to TRBJ2-7; perhaps D is TRBD1 or TRBD2 (5 bases each). Germline V gene lookup returns CDR1 SGHRS and CDR2 YFSETQ. The CDR3 is made up of 16 amino acids. The ends were cut back, 4 bases at V and 1 base at J, with 18 bases in the middle. The chain's CDR3 is CASSGEGRGSSYEQYF. Written as DNA, the CDR3 is TGCGCCAGCAGCGGAGAGGGGAGAGGGTCGTCCTACGAGCAGTACTTC.